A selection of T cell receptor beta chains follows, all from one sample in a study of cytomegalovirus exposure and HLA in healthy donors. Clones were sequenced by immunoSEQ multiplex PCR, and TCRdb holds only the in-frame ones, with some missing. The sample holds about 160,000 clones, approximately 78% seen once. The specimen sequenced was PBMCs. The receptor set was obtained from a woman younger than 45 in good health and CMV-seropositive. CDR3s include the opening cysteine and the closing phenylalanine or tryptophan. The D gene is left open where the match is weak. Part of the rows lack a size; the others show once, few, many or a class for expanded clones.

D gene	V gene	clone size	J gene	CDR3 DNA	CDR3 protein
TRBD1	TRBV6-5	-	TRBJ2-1	TGTGCCAGCAGTCTGACAGGGTTCTCCTACAATGAGCAGTTCTTC	CASSLTGFSYNEQFF
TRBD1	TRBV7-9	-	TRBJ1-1	TGTGCCAGCAGTCCTACAGGGGTCACTGAAGCTTTCTTT	CASSPTGVTEAFF
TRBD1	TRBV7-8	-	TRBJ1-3	TGTGCCAGCAGCGAGACAGGGAGTGGAAACACCATATATTTT	CASSETGSGNTIYF
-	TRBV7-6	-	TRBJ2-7	TGTGCCAGCAGCTTATACAGGGACCACGAGCAGTACTTC	CASSLYRDHEQYF
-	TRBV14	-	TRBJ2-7	TGTGCCAGCAGCCAAGTTAGGGGAGGCGAGCAGTACTTC	CASSQVRGGEQYF
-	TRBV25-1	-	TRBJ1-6	TGTGCCAGCAGTGAATCCCCCTATTCACCCCTCCACTTT	CASSESPYSPLHF
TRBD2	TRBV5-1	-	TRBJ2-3	TGCGCCAGCACCCTGGGACTAGCGGGGGAAGATACGCAGTATTTT	CASTLGLAGEDTQYF
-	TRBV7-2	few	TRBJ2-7	TGTGCCAGCAGCTTTCAAGGGATTAGGGGGTTCTCCTACGAGCAGTACTTC	CASSFQGIRGFSYEQYF
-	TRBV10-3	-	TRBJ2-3	TGTGCCATCAGTGGTACCGGGGGGCTTAATACGCAGTATTTT	CAISGTGGLNTQYF
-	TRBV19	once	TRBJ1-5	TGTGCCACCAGCCCCTCGGGGAATCAGCCCCAGCATTTT	CATSPSGNQPQHF
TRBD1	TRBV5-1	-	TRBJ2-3	TGCGCCAGCAGCCCAGGACAGGGGGAGGTTGGGGATACGCAGTATTTT	CASSPGQGEVGDTQYF
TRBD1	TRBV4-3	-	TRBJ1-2	TGCGCCAGCAGATTACAGACAGGGCCTAACTATGGCTACACCTTC	CASRLQTGPNYGYTF
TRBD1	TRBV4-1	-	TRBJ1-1	TGCGCCAGCAGCCAACACAGGTCACAGGGGGCCGCTGAAGCTTTCTTT	CASSQHRSQGAAEAFF
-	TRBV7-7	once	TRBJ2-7	TGTGCCAGCAGCCCTTCGACAGGATACGAGCAGTACTTC	CASSPSTGYEQYF
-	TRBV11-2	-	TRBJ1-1	TGTGCCAGCAGCCCCCGTAGCACTGAAGCTTTCTTT	CASSPRSTEAFF
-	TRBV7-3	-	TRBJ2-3	TGTGCCAGCAGCTTATGGTCCAGCGGCACAGATACGCAGTATTTT	CASSLWSSGTDTQYF
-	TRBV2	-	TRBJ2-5	TGTGCCAGCAGTGAAGGTAGTCAAGAGACCCAGTACTTC	CASSEGSQETQYF
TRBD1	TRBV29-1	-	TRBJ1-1	TGCAGCGCCGGGGAGATGACAGGGCGGGACGCTTTCTTT	CSAGEMTGRDAFF